This TCR beta chain was found in a study of shared clonotypes between healthy human individuals (dated by TCRdb to 2018 to 2020). Turning to the overall study: The cohort comprised two women and a few men aged 18 to 49 years. To estimate repertoire size and how much clonotype sharing occurs between individuals, the study deeply sequenced the blood TCR repertoires of roughly 5 healthy adults. Per donor, leukapheresis produced somewhere between about 0.85 and 8.9 billion PBMCs. To increase sequencing depth and limit assay-specific biases, TCR repertoire library preparation and sequencing were carried out by different laboratories using diverse techniques. Per donor, three plates each were used for CD4 naive and CD4 memory, two for CD8 naive, and one for CD8 memory. The study at large found these results: Naive subsets generally had larger estimated clonotype richness than memory subsets did. The small number of donors limited the genetic and exposure-history diversity represented. Incomplete sequencing was indicated by rarefaction of sorted-subset datasets, despite the large sequencing depth. Sampling was limited to blood, and TCR repertoires in tissue likely differ from TCR repertoires in blood. Compared with non-shared clonotypes, the clonotypes found in all four sorted-subset donors had higher generation probabilities. Across four donors, approximately 5% of naive CD4, roughly 3.8% of naive CD8, 2.3% of memory CD4, and under 0.45% of memory CD8 clonotypes were shared. Pairwise subsampling indicated that sequencing depth was expected to affect the degree of clonotype sharing among donors.

Using the deep immunoSEQ assay, TCR CDR3 regions were amplified from genomic DNA by multiplex PCR. Genomic DNA extracted from each cell subset was distributed evenly over all wells of several immunoSEQ 96-well plates, and each plate served as one replicate. For sorted subsets, each replicate PCR was loaded with about 200 ng genomic DNA, equivalent to 32,000 or so T cell genomes. Purified libraries were quantified with a Qubit 3.0 fluorometer, sized on a Bioanalyzer 2100, and re-quantified with the KAPA Library Quantification kit. Each immunoSEQ 96-well plate was sequenced on its own single-read 150-cycle Illumina NextSeq 550 flow cell. The original methods were these. Because only junctional sequences without quality scores were contained in the immunoSEQ output, filtering matching that applied to full-length reads could not be performed. To assign V/J genes and CDR3, sequences were annotated against IMGT germline references using PyIR, a Python wrapper for IgBLAST v1.9. Any read was removed if the V/J assignment was weak (E-value above 1e-6), the CDR3 was missing, or the read contained stop codons, out-of-frame junctions, or ambiguous translated residues. A V3J clonotype was defined by an identical inferred V gene, J gene, and CDR3 amino acid sequence. Percentage overlap between repertoires was calculated by dividing the number of shared unique clonotypes by the size of the smaller repertoire. Three approaches were used to assess repertoire richness: RTK rarefaction, the Chao1 estimator, and Recon v2.1 estimates of unobserved clonotypes. Generation probabilities for all TCRbeta clonotypes obtained by the gDNA method from a handful of donors were computed using OLGA. Not all clones reach the TCRdb copy of this immuneACCESS table, which keeps in-frame sequences only. Checked studies attribute under half of the gap to unresolved V genes and leave the rest unexplained. V, J and clone size reflect that table, while D and trimming were determined from the DNA. The sample records about 1.5 million clones, around 98% of which are singletons. The top ten constitute roughly 0.42% of the sample.

About this clone itself: What this receptor recognizes is not known. No much larger clonotype is one base removed from it; base qualities were not supplied.

Donors were healthy HIV-negative adults with no recently reported acute infections or vaccinations. Every donor was a Caucasian adult living in Nashville, Tennessee, USA. Magnetic negative selection was used to enrich CD4+ T cells, after which naive cells were positively selected on CD45RA and the negative fraction became the memory subset. After blood collection by leukapheresis, PBMCs were isolated using Ficoll-Histopaque density gradient centrifugation and then cryopreserved in the vapor phase of liquid nitrogen. Analytical flow cytometry was used to check the purity and quantity of each magnetically sorted T cell population. From each sorted fraction, genomic DNA was isolated and quantified by UV absorbance on a Nanodrop 2000c. The germline V gene (reference sequence) sets CDR1 to DFQATT and CDR2 to SNEGSKA. V and J are truncated by 6 bases and 5 bases respectively, leaving an intervening sequence of 9 bases. The CDR3 starts with the cysteine, ends with the phenylalanine, and has 11 residues. Just the 33-base CDR3 DNA is kept, in frame starting at base 1.

Sequencing was carried out using naive CD4+ T cells sorted from blood. This specimen's cell subset or site label, per the study, means: CD45RA+ positively selected. The receptor comes from a man under 40 in good health. The chain employs TRBV20-1 and TRBJ2-3; possibly the D gene is TRBD2, per 5 matching bases. The DNA sequence reads TGCAGTGCCCACCGGGGAGATACGCAGTATTTT. Its translation reads: CSAHRGDTQYF.